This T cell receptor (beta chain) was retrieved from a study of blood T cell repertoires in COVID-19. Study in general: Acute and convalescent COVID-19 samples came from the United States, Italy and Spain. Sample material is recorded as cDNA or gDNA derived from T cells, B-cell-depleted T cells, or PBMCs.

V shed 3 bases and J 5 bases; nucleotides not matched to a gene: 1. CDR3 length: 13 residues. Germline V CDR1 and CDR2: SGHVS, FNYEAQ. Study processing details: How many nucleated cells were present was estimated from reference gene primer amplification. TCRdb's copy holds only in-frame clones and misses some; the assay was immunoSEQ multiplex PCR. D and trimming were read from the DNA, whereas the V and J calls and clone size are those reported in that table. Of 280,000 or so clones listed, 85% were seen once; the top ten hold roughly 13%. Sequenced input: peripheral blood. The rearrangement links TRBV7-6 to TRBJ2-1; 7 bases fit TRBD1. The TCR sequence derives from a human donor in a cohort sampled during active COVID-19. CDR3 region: CASSLGQNNEQFF. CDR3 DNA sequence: TGTGCCAGCAGCTTGGGACAGAACAATGAGCAGTTCTTC.